The rows below give T cell receptor beta chains drawn from one sample of a study of shared T cell receptors in the human thymus. Produced via immunoSEQ multiplex PCR; TCRdb's table is partial and in-frame only. The sample carries roughly 710,000 clones, roughly 85% recorded once. This sample also belongs to another study, concerning human thymus T cells.

Sequencing was performed on thymocytes. Source of these receptors: a girl under two years old with a congenital heart defect. The CDR3 runs from the conserved cysteine through the conserved F or W. Each record gives: J gene, clone size, CDR3 length, D gene, V gene, CDR3 DNA, CDR3 protein. D genes are given only for firm matches. Not all rows give a size; the values are once, few, many and, for expanded clones, a class.

j_gene: TRBJ1-5
abundance: NA
len: 15
d_gene: NA
v_gene: TRBV7-9
CDR3nt: TGTGCCAGCAGCGGACACGGGGGATCGGTCCAGCCCCAGCATTTT
CDR3aa: CASSGHGGSVQPQHF

j_gene: TRBJ1-4
abundance: once
len: 18
d_gene: NA
v_gene: TRBV5-6
CDR3nt: TGTGCCAGCAGCCAACACTGGACTTGGCGGTCGGACTGTGAAAAACTGTTTTTT
CDR3aa: CASSQHWTWRSDCEKLFF

j_gene: TRBJ1-2
abundance: NA
len: 15
d_gene: NA
v_gene: TRBV6-5
CDR3nt: TGTGCCAGCAGGCCACCACAGATAACTAACTATGGCTACACCTTC
CDR3aa: CASRPPQITNYGYTF

j_gene: TRBJ1-1
abundance: few
len: 17
d_gene: NA
v_gene: TRBV6-1
CDR3nt: TGTGCCAGCAGTGAAACGAGGGCGGGGGATTCGGACACTGAAGCTTTCTTT
CDR3aa: CASSETRAGDSDTEAFF

j_gene: TRBJ1-6
abundance: NA
len: 15
d_gene: TRBD1
v_gene: TRBV6-5
CDR3nt: TGTGCCAGCAGGAATCCGACAGGGACTAATTCACCCCTCCACTTT
CDR3aa: CASRNPTGTNSPLHF

j_gene: TRBJ2-2
abundance: NA
len: 17
d_gene: NA
v_gene: TRBV18
CDR3nt: TGTGCCAGCTCACCACCCCAACAGGTTGTGAACACCGGGGAGCTGTTTTTT
CDR3aa: CASSPPQQVVNTGELFF

j_gene: TRBJ2-1
abundance: NA
len: 13
d_gene: NA
v_gene: TRBV4-1
CDR3nt: TGCGCCAGCAGGCCCCAGGGCTACAATGAGCAGTTCTTC
CDR3aa: CASRPQGYNEQFF

j_gene: TRBJ2-3
abundance: NA
len: 14
d_gene: NA
v_gene: TRBV19
CDR3nt: TGTGCCAGTAGTATAGGCGCCCACACAGATACGCAGTATTTT
CDR3aa: CASSIGAHTDTQYF

j_gene: TRBJ1-1
abundance: NA
len: 12
d_gene: NA
v_gene: TRBV2
CDR3nt: TGTGCCAGCAGTGATGGGCAAGGGGGAGCTTTCTTT
CDR3aa: CASSDGQGGAFF

j_gene: TRBJ1-2
abundance: NA
len: 14
d_gene: NA
v_gene: TRBV13
CDR3nt: TGTGCCAGCAGCTTAGTCAGGGGAAAGCGGGGCTACACCTTC
CDR3aa: CASSLVRGKRGYTF

j_gene: TRBJ1-4
abundance: NA
len: 16
d_gene: TRBD1
v_gene: TRBV2
CDR3nt: TGTGCCAGCAGCGAGGGGGACAGGGGGTTGAATGAAAAACTGTTTTTT
CDR3aa: CASSEGDRGLNEKLFF

j_gene: TRBJ2-5
abundance: NA
len: 13
d_gene: TRBD2
v_gene: TRBV27
CDR3nt: TGTGCCAGCACGGGACTAGGGGGAGAGACCCAGTACTTC
CDR3aa: CASTGLGGETQYF

j_gene: TRBJ1-5
abundance: NA
len: 14
d_gene: NA
v_gene: TRBV28
CDR3nt: TGTGCCAGCATCGTTGCGGCGCGCAATCAGCCCCAGCATTTT
CDR3aa: CASIVAARNQPQHF

j_gene: TRBJ2-1
abundance: NA
len: 15
d_gene: TRBD2
v_gene: TRBV28
CDR3nt: TGTGCCAGCAGTTTAGGCGGGGGGGCTAGGAATGAGCAGTTCTTC
CDR3aa: CASSLGGGARNEQFF

j_gene: TRBJ2-1
abundance: NA
len: 16
d_gene: TRBD2
v_gene: TRBV6-1
CDR3nt: TGTGCCAGCAGTGAATTAGGACTAGCGGCTTACAATGAGCAGTTCTTC
CDR3aa: CASSELGLAAYNEQFF

j_gene: TRBJ1-4
abundance: NA
len: 21
d_gene: NA
v_gene: TRBV10-3
CDR3nt: TGTGCCATCAGTGAGGGACATACAGGGTGGGGCGGAAATGGAATTAGTGAAAAACTGTTTTTT
CDR3aa: CAISEGHTGWGGNGISEKLFF

j_gene: TRBJ1-1
abundance: few
len: 10
d_gene: TRBD1
v_gene: TRBV2
CDR3nt: TGTGCCGGATGGACAGGTGGAGCTTTCTTT
CDR3aa: CAGWTGGAFF

j_gene: TRBJ2-1
abundance: NA
len: 14
d_gene: NA
v_gene: TRBV7-2
CDR3nt: TGTGCCAGCAGCTTACTATCTAGCGTCTTCCAGCAGTTCTTC
CDR3aa: CASSLLSSVFQQFF

j_gene: TRBJ1-6
abundance: NA
len: 13
d_gene: NA
v_gene: TRBV27
CDR3nt: TGTGCCAGCAGTTTATCAGGGGATTCACCCCTCCACTTT
CDR3aa: CASSLSGDSPLHF

j_gene: TRBJ1-1
abundance: NA
len: 16
d_gene: TRBD1
v_gene: TRBV5-6
CDR3nt: TGTGCCAGCAGTTTGACAGGGGAGACCTGGAACACTGAAGCTTTCTTT
CDR3aa: CASSLTGETWNTEAFF

j_gene: TRBJ2-3
abundance: NA
len: 15
d_gene: TRBD2
v_gene: TRBV7-9
CDR3nt: TGTGCCAGCGGAACCGAGCGGGGGGACACAGATACGCAGTATTTT
CDR3aa: CASGTERGDTDTQYF

j_gene: TRBJ1-1
abundance: NA
len: 15
d_gene: TRBD1
v_gene: TRBV7-2
CDR3nt: TGTGCCAGCAGCTTCTGGACAGGGATAGCCACTGAAGCTTTCTTT
CDR3aa: CASSFWTGIATEAFF

j_gene: TRBJ1-1
abundance: few
len: 16
d_gene: NA
v_gene: TRBV12-5
CDR3nt: TGTGCTAGTGGTTTGGTACTTAACAGGAACCACACTGAAGCTTTCTTT
CDR3aa: CASGLVLNRNHTEAFF

j_gene: TRBJ1-1
abundance: NA
len: 14
d_gene: TRBD1
v_gene: TRBV9
CDR3nt: TGTGCCAGCAGCACGGGACAGGGACGGACTGAAGCTTTCTTT
CDR3aa: CASSTGQGRTEAFF

j_gene: TRBJ1-2
abundance: NA
len: 14
d_gene: NA
v_gene: TRBV7-9
CDR3nt: TGTGCCAGCAGCTTAGTTATTCAGATCGATGGCTACACCTTC
CDR3aa: CASSLVIQIDGYTF

j_gene: TRBJ1-5
abundance: NA
len: 17
d_gene: TRBD1
v_gene: TRBV30
CDR3nt: TGTGCCTGGAGTGCAGGTGGAGACAGGGCTTGGAATCAGCCCCAGCATTTT
CDR3aa: CAWSAGGDRAWNQPQHF

j_gene: TRBJ1-1
abundance: NA
len: 14
d_gene: NA
v_gene: TRBV7-9
CDR3nt: TGTGCCAGCAGCTTAGTTGGTACGTCAGCTGAAGCTTTCTTT
CDR3aa: CASSLVGTSAEAFF

j_gene: TRBJ2-1
abundance: NA
len: 17
d_gene: TRBD1
v_gene: TRBV29-1
CDR3nt: TGCAGCGTTGTCCTTTTGGCGGGACAGGGCTCCTACAATGAGCAGTTCTTC
CDR3aa: CSVVLLAGQGSYNEQFF

j_gene: TRBJ1-2
abundance: once
len: 14
d_gene: NA
v_gene: TRBV16
CDR3nt: TGTGCCAGCAGCCAGTTAATAGGGAGGTATGGCTACACCTTC
CDR3aa: CASSQLIGRYGYTF

j_gene: TRBJ2-7
abundance: NA
len: 15
d_gene: NA
v_gene: TRBV6-5
CDR3nt: TGTGCCAGCAGCCAACCGAGGTCCAGCTCCTACGAGCAGTACTTC
CDR3aa: CASSQPRSSSYEQYF

j_gene: TRBJ1-1
abundance: NA
len: 14
d_gene: NA
v_gene: TRBV5-5
CDR3nt: TGTGCCAGCAGCTTGGCCTTGACGACAACTGAAGCTTTCTTT
CDR3aa: CASSLALTTTEAFF

j_gene: TRBJ1-3
abundance: few
len: 16
d_gene: NA
v_gene: TRBV19
CDR3nt: TGTGCCAGTAGTATAGTCGGAACAGTCTCTGGAAACACCATATATTTT
CDR3aa: CASSIVGTVSGNTIYF

j_gene: TRBJ2-2
abundance: NA
len: 14
d_gene: NA
v_gene: TRBV19
CDR3nt: TGTGCCAGTACCGCAAATGGAGGGAGCGGGGAGCTGTTTTTT
CDR3aa: CASTANGGSGELFF

j_gene: TRBJ1-2
abundance: NA
len: 16
d_gene: NA
v_gene: TRBV7-9
CDR3nt: TGTGCCAGCAGCCAATTAGATGGTTCGAGGAACTATGGCTACACCTTC
CDR3aa: CASSQLDGSRNYGYTF

j_gene: TRBJ2-2
abundance: NA
len: 12
d_gene: NA
v_gene: TRBV19
CDR3nt: TGTGCCAGTCAAGGAGACACCGGGGAGCTGTTTTTT
CDR3aa: CASQGDTGELFF